This T cell receptor (beta chain) was sequenced during a study of vaccination effects on CD4 cells after COVID-19. Viral peptide pools were used in the ViraFEST assay to expand antigen-specific CD4+ T cells, and sequencing came afterward. Culture lasted roughly 9 days before CD4+ T cell isolation. Having tested negative for nucleocapsid antibodies, the vaccine recipients showed no prior SARS-CoV-2 infection. Assay: immunoSEQ multiplex PCR; the TCRdb copy retains only in-frame clones and omits some. The table has fewer than 85,000 clones, around 78% seen once. Germline V gene data show CDR1 as KGHSH and CDR2 as LQKENI. The ends were cut back, 3 bases at V and 5 bases at J, with 16 bases in the middle. The CDR3 length is 15 residues. This clone is a singleton in its sample. Its matching antigen is unknown.

The clonotype was recovered from a human donor who received a COVID-19 vaccine. The source was CD4+ T cells from PBMCs cultured with SARS-CoV-2 spike peptides, collected before COVID-19 vaccination. The rearrangement uses TRBV18 and TRBJ2-5, with D uncertain. The CDR3: CASSPATGPGETQYF. The CDR3 nucleotides are TGTGCCAGCTCACCGGCCACGGGCCCTGGGGAGACCCAGTACTTC.